The 15 T cell receptor beta chains listed next were all sequenced from one sample in a study of blood T cell repertoires in COVID-19. Libraries were prepared by immunoSEQ multiplex PCR; TCRdb keeps only in-frame clonotypes and omits some of them. The table lists approximately 200,000 clones, approximately 83% of them singletons, with about 1.3% in the top ten. Sequenced: PBMCs or T cells enriched from blood (not recorded which). The receptors come from a woman between 35 and 50 years old with acute COVID-19.

The chain links TRBV29-1 to TRBJ2-7; TRBD2 matches 13 bases. V shed 7 bases and J 7 bases; nucleotides not matched to a gene: 7. Germline CDR1 SQVTM, CDR2 ANQGSEA. CDR3 size: 13 residues. The CDR3 region is CSGGTSGTGEQYF. The CDR3 DNA reads as TGCAGCGGAGGGACTAGCGGGACAGGGGAGCAGTACTTC.

The chain is built from TRBV28 and TRBJ1-2; TRBD1 might be the D (6 bases). V was shortened by 6 bases and J by 8 bases, with 19 bases between the two germline ends. The germline V gene encodes CDR1 MDHEN and CDR2 SYDVKM. The CDR3 is 14 amino acids. The DNA of the CDR3 is TGTGCCAGCAGGACCGGGACACACACACGGGGCTACACCTTC. Protein sequence: CASRTGTHTRGYTF.

This chain connects TRBV5-6 to TRBJ2-1, with a possible D match to TRBD1 (6 bases). CDR1 is SGHDT and CDR2 is YYEEEE in the germline V gene. V was shortened by 1 base and J by 4 bases, with 6 bases between the two germline ends. This CDR3 contains 13 residues. This CDR3 is CASSLTGYNEQFF. The CDR3 region has the DNA TGTGCCAGCAGCTTGACAGGGTACAATGAGCAGTTCTTC.

The chain carries TRBV6-6 and TRBJ2-2; the match to TRBD2 covers 12 bases. V lost 4 bases and J lost 7; bases outside the gene matches: 7. Germline CDR1 reads MNHNY; CDR2 reads SVGAGI (reference sequence). The CDR3 runs 16 residues. In nucleotides, the CDR3 is TGTGCCAGCAGTTCCATTCTAGCGGGAGGGGGCGGGGAGCTGTTTTTT. Translation: CASSSILAGGGGELFF.

This chain uses TRBV5-1 with TRBJ2-2; D gene uncertain. Germline lookup yields CDR1 SGHRS and CDR2 YFSETQ. The CDR3 totals 15 residues. Trimming stripped 6 bases from V and 3 bases from J, with 15 bases between. CDR3 in DNA: TGCGCCAGCAACAGAATTTCGGCAGACACCGGGGAGCTGTTTTTT. Its protein product is CASNRISADTGELFF. The entire variable domain, with the rest obtained from reference TRBV5-1 and TRBJ2-2, is as follows: KAGVTQTPRYLIKTRGQQVTLSCSPISGHRSVSWYQQTPGQGLQFLFEYFSETQRNKGNFPGRFSGRQFSNSRSEMNVSTLELGDSALYLCASNRISADTGELFFGEGSRLTVL.

This clone was seen a single time. The chain couples TRBV5-4 to TRBJ2-3; no clear D gene. Germline CDR1 reads SGHNT; CDR2 reads YYREEE (reference sequence). The CDR3 contains 15 residues. Deletions cut 4 bases from V and 0 bases from J, with 12 bases between. The DNA for the CDR3 is TGTGCCAGCAGCCACCGTCCAGTAAGCACAGATACGCAGTATTTT. It is translated as CASSHRPVSTDTQYF.

The rearrangement links TRBV3-1 (or the pseudogene TRBV3-2) to TRBJ1-1, with 9 bases matching TRBD1. The J segment lost 3 bases and the V segment lost 6 bases, leaving 5 bases of the junction unmatched. The germline V gene has CDR1 LGHDT and CDR2 YNNKEL (reference sequence). CDR3 length equals 14 residues. This CDR3 reads CASRARDRDTEAFF. CDR3 DNA: TGTGCCAGCAGGGCCCGGGACAGGGACACTGAAGCTTTCTTT.

The chain recombines TRBV28 with TRBJ2-1; 8 bases match TRBD2. The junction had 8 bases not matched to a gene; V was cut back by 11 bases and J by 8 bases. This CDR3 has 12 amino acids. Germline V gene sequence: CDR1 MDHEN, CDR2 SYDVKM. The CDR3 nucleotides read TGTGCCGCGAGGACTAGCTCCGATGAGCAGTTCTTC. Residues: CAARTSSDEQFF.

This chain uses TRBV6-5 with TRBJ2-5; perhaps TRBD1 as D (5 bases). This CDR3 is built from 13 residues. Germline V gene data show CDR1 as MNHEY and CDR2 as SVGAGI. Between the trimmed V and J ends, which lost 4 bases and 2 bases, there was a span of 8 bases. CDR3 residues: CASSSRAQETQYF. The CDR3 nucleotides are TGTGCCAGCAGTTCCAGGGCTCAAGAGACCCAGTACTTC.

The V and J genes are TRBV27 and TRBJ2-1, with D maybe TRBD1 (6 bases). Germline CDR1 is MNHEY and CDR2 is SMNVEV (reference sequence). The CDR3 is 17 amino acids. V gave up 3 bases and J gave up 1 base, with 16 bases separating them. The CDR3 sequence: CASSFGSGQTSYNEQFF. Here the CDR3 DNA reads TGTGCCAGCAGTTTTGGTTCAGGACAGACATCCTACAATGAGCAGTTCTTC.

This chain joins TRBV30 and TRBJ1-3; D gene unclear. The CDR3 consists of 17 residues. CDR1 is GTSNPN, CDR2 SVGIG, per germline (reference sequence). V lost 5 bases and J 0 bases, leaving 20 bases between the germline ends. The CDR3 DNA reads as TGTGCCTGGTCCCGTTCGGGAGGGAGTCGCTCTGGAAACACCATATATTTT. As protein: CAWSRSGGSRSGNTIYF.

The chain joins TRBV3-1 (or the pseudogene TRBV3-2) to TRBJ2-7; maybe TRBD1 (6 bases). The V end was cut by 5 bases, the J end by 8 bases, with 13 bases between. This CDR3 region has 12 residues. CDR1 is LGHDT, CDR2 YNNKEL, per germline (reference sequence). The CDR3 loop is CASSGDQGKQYF. The CDR3 bases are TGTGCCAGCAGCGGGGACCAGGGGAAGCAGTACTTC.

The chain links TRBV6-5 to TRBJ2-7, with 9 bases fitting TRBD1. CDR1 is MNHEY, CDR2 SVGAGI, per germline. Losses at the gene ends were 0 bases for V and 2 bases for J; bases not matched to a gene: 2. The CDR3 spans 15 residues. CDR3 bases: TGTGCCAGCAGTTACTCTACAGGGGGCACCTACGAGCAGTACTTC. This gives the protein CASSYSTGGTYEQYF.

The gene calls are TRBV20-1 and TRBJ1-5, with D unclear. V was trimmed by 6 bases and J by 6 bases, leaving 9 bases between them. This CDR3 has 11 residues. The germline V gene has CDR1 DFQATT and CDR2 SNEGSKA (reference sequence). The CDR3, as DNA: TGCAGTGCCCAAGGCGGTCAGCCCCAGCATTTT. It is translated as CSAQGGQPQHF.

The gene calls are TRBV15 and TRBJ2-4; the match to TRBD1 covers 8 bases. Germline V gene sequence: CDR1 LNHNV, CDR2 YYDKDF (reference sequence). This CDR3 contains 17 residues. V shed 2 bases, J shed 1 base, and the junction held 7 bases outside the gene matches. The CDR3 bases are TGTGCCACCAGCAGAATCCACCGGACAGGGGCCAAAAACATTCAGTACTTC. Protein product: CATSRIHRTGAKNIQYF.